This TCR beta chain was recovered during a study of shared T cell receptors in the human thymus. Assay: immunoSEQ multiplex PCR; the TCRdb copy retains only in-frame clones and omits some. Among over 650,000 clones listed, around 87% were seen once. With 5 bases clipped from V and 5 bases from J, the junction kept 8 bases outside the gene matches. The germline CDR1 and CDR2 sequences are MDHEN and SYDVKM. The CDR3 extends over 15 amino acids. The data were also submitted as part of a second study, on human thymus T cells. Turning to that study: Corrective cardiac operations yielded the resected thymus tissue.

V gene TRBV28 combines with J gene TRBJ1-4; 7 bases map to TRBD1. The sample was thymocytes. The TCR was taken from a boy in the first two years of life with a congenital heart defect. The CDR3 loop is CASSLRGLRNEKLFF. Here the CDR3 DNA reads TGTGCCAGCAGTCTCAGGGGGTTGCGGAATGAAAAACTGTTTTTT.